This T cell receptor (beta chain) emerged from a study of T cell responses to AZD1222 COVID-19 vaccine. Study-level points and caveats: Donors were chiefly white British, with a greater number of females, and clonal diversity was perhaps underestimated.

The CDR3 spans 16 residues. Germline V gene sequence: CDR1 SGHAT, CDR2 FQNNGV. The V end lost 4 bases, the J end lost 3 bases, and 16 bases lay between the germline ends. Sequencing was performed with immunoSEQ multiplex PCR; in TCRdb, only in-frame clones are kept and a portion is missing. The profile covers 180,000 or so clones, with around 94% appearing a single time and about 3% taken by the ten largest. As to this clone: What it binds is not known.

The specimen comprised peripheral blood, sampled on day 0 of AZD1222 vaccination. The source is an adult in good health. This chain links TRBV11-2 with TRBJ2-1, with D maybe TRBD1 (5 bases). The CDR3 spells CASSSVDNRIYNEQFF. In DNA form, the CDR3 reads TGTGCCAGCAGCTCCGTCGACAACAGGATCTACAATGAGCAGTTCTTC.